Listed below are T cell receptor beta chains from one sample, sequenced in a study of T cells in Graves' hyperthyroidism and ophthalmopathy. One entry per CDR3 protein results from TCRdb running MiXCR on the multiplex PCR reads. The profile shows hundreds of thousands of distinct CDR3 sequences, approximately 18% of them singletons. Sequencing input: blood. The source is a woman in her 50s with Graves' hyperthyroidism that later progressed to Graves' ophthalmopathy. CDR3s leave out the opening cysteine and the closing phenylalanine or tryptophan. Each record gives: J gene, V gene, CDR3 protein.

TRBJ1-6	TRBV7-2	ASRRQGATNSPLH
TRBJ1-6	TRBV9	ASSPGKGDESPLH
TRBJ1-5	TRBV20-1	SALVQDRAVSNQPQH
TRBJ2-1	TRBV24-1	ATSDSGTGPSSNEQF
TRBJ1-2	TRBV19	ASSTTKQGYYGYT
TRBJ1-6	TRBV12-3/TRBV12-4	ASSLATTGTWRALH
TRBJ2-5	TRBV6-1	ASSQGPTPETQY
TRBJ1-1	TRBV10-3	AISERPDTEAF
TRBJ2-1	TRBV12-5	ASGSFMQKQTYNEQF
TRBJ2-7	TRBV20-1	SADGRRGSSYEQY
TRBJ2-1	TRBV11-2	ASSSVLGGPSSYNEQF
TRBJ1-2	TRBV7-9	ASSLGNTANYGYT
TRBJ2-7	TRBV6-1	ASSEQLGQGYEQY
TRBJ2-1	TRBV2	ASSELAGIQGEQF
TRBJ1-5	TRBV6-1	ASSDRGPSNQPQH
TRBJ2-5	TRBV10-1	ASSESGSQETQY
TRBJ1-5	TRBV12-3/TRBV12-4	ASSPVTGGGYSNQPQH
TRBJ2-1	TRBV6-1	ASMDLSSYNEQF
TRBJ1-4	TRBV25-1	ASSGQGAAHEKLF
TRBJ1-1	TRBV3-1	ASSPGLTGATEAF
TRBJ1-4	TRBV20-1	SASQTPYSEKLF
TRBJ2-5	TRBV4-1	ASSQDPSRGGTQY
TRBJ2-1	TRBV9	ASSEGLAGVSEQF
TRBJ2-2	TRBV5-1	ASSFRGASNTGELF
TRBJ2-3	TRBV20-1	SASGGRTDTQY
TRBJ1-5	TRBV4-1	ASSQEFAGSSNQPQH
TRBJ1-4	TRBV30	AWQGQYEKLF
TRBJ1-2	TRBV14	ASSHDPLRQIHYGYT
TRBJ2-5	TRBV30	AWSSSRETQY
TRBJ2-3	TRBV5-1	ASSPGLATDTQY
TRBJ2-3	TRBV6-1	ARGVRRAGGSTDTQY
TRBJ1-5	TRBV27	ASSFGGPGTQH
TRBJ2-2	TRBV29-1	SAERGANTGELF
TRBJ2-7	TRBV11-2	ASSPISDDYEQY
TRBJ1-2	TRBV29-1	SVGPTREGYT
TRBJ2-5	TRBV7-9	ASSFRGSNQTQY
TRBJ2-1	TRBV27	ASSLRGWDEQF
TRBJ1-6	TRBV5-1	ASSIGGRSSYNSPLH
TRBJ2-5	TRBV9	ASSVDVRGETQY
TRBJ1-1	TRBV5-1	ASSPGHLLMNTEAF
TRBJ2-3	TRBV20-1	SARGLGENHTQY
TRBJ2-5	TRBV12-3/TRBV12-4	ASSRGFQETQY
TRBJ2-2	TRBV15	ATSRDRENTGELF
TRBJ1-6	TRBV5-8	ASSDSGTPNSPLH
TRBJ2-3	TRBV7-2	VSSPAGGGIRTDTQY
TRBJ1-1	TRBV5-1	ASSRGQGNTEAF
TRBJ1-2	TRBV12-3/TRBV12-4	ASSSQAGGYT
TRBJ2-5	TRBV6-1	ASTQDRGRRETQY
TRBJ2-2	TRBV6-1	ASRDWQTNTGELF